Included here is one T cell receptor beta chain sequence, with context. The data originate from a study of blood T cell repertoires in COVID-19. About the research overall: Sites across the United States, Italy and Spain contributed samples from acute and convalescent COVID-19. T cells, B-cell-depleted T cells, or PBMCs provided the cDNA or gDNA that served as material.

The CDR3 has 15 residues. J gave up 0 bases and V 4 bases, and 5 bases lay outside the gene matches. The germline gives CDR1 SGHRS, CDR2 YFSETQ. TCRdb's table, derived via immunoSEQ multiplex PCR, lists solely in-frame clones and lacks some. Of fewer than 50,000 clones detected, over 70% appear once; the ten largest clones hold about an eighth. The V gene is TRBV5-1, the J gene TRBJ2-5; 8 bases match TRBD2. This receptor was obtained from a human donor in a cohort sampled during active COVID-19. Material for sequencing was peripheral blood. CDR3 residues: CASSPQRGYQETQYF. CDR3 coding DNA: TGCGCCAGCAGCCCCCAGCGGGGGTACCAAGAGACCCAGTACTTC.